The rows below give T cell receptor beta chains drawn from one sample of a study of T cells after posttransplantation cyclophosphamide. Assay: immunoSEQ multiplex PCR; the TCRdb copy retains only in-frame clones and omits some. Of approximately 15,000 clones detected, approximately 83% appear once; the ten largest clones hold 0.65% to 0.85%. The sample comprised memory CD4+ T cells sorted from PBMCs. The receptors derive from a middle-aged man in good health, CMV-negative, and a related stem cell transplant donor. Both conserved end residues are part of each CDR3. The D gene is left open where the match is weak. Expanded clones get a size class; other rows say once, few or many, or leave the size out.

TRBV18	once	NA	TRBJ1-6	CASSPKNSPLHF	TGTGCCAGCTCCCCTAAGAATTCCCCCCTCCACTTT
TRBV5-1	NA	NA	TRBJ2-1	CASSLGQSSYNEQFF	TGCGCCAGCAGCTTGGGACAGAGCTCCTACAATGAGCAGTTCTTC
TRBV7-2	NA	TRBD1	TRBJ2-1	CASSTFHRDRSYNEQFF	TGTGCCAGCAGCACGTTCCATCGGGACAGATCCTACAATGAGCAGTTCTTC
TRBV5-8	NA	NA	TRBJ2-1	CATGDRRYEQFF	TGTGCCACAGGGGATAGAAGATATGAGCAGTTCTTC
TRBV19	few	NA	TRBJ1-6	CASSNLLRSPLHF	TGTGCCAGTAGTAATCTACTGAGATCACCCCTCCACTTT
TRBV27	NA	NA	TRBJ1-1	CASSFLMGAKGNTEAFF	TGTGCCAGCAGTTTTCTTATGGGGGCGAAGGGGAACACTGAAGCTTTCTTT
TRBV7-8	NA	TRBD2	TRBJ2-1	CASSLRSSGGSGEQFF	TGTGCCAGCAGCTTACGATCTAGCGGGGGGAGCGGTGAGCAGTTCTTC
TRBV7-9	NA	TRBD1	TRBJ1-1	CASSSTGAREAFF	TGTGCCAGCAGCTCGACAGGGGCCAGAGAGGCTTTCTTT
TRBV5-1	NA	TRBD1	TRBJ2-3	CASSLGTGGTDTQYF	TGCGCCAGCAGCTTGGGGACAGGGGGTACAGATACGCAGTATTTT
TRBV5-1	NA	TRBD1	TRBJ2-1	CASSPRTGNMGNEQFF	TGCGCCAGCAGCCCAAGGACAGGGAACATGGGCAATGAGCAGTTCTTC
TRBV19	NA	TRBD2	TRBJ2-5	CASSFGLGQETQYF	TGTGCCAGTAGTTTCGGACTAGGACAAGAGACCCAGTACTTC
TRBV6-5	few	TRBD2	TRBJ2-1	CASSYRASGGEQFF	TGTGCCAGCAGTTACCGGGCCTCGGGGGGTGAGCAGTTCTTC
TRBV7-9	NA	NA	TRBJ2-1	CASSARGNEQFF	TGTGCCAGCAGCGCGCGGGGCAATGAGCAGTTCTTC
TRBV29-1	NA	TRBD1	TRBJ2-5	CSVGIRGLQETQYF	TGCAGCGTTGGTATCAGGGGGCTACAAGAGACCCAGTACTTC
TRBV28	NA	NA	TRBJ2-1	CASSQGGISYNEQFF	TGTGCCAGCAGCCAGGGGGGAATCTCCTACAATGAGCAGTTCTTC
TRBV7-2	NA	NA	TRBJ1-3	CASSPPGTRDTIYF	TGTGCCAGCAGCCCCCCAGGGACTAGAGACACCATATATTTT
TRBV6-5	NA	NA	TRBJ2-7	CASRMDRNSYEQYF	TGTGCCAGCAGGATGGACAGAAACTCCTACGAGCAGTACTTC
TRBV6-1	NA	NA	TRBJ1-2	CASSEAYRVGGYTF	TGTGCCAGCAGTGAAGCGTACAGGGTTGGCGGCTACACCTTC
TRBV6-1	once	NA	TRBJ1-5	CASTTPGQPQHF	TGTGCCAGCACCACCCCAGGACAGCCCCAGCATTTT
TRBV11-2	NA	NA	TRBJ2-1	CASSRGVLTSYNEQFF	TGTGCCAGCAGCCGCGGGGTGCTAACATCCTACAATGAGCAGTTCTTC
TRBV10-3	NA	NA	TRBJ2-1	CATASGRSDEQFF	TGTGCCACTGCCAGCGGCAGATCGGATGAGCAGTTCTTC
TRBV27	NA	NA	TRBJ1-2	CASRLDRNNYGYTF	TGTGCCAGCAGGTTGGACAGAAATAACTATGGCTACACCTTC
TRBV9	NA	TRBD1	TRBJ2-7	CASSFGTGESYEQYF	TGTGCCAGCAGCTTCGGGACAGGGGAATCCTACGAGCAGTACTTC
TRBV5-1	once	NA	TRBJ1-3	CASSLGDTGNTIYF	TGCGCCAGCAGCTTGGGAGATACTGGAAACACCATATATTTT
TRBV7-3	NA	NA	TRBJ2-3	CASSHWGEGTDTQYF	TGTGCCAGCAGCCACTGGGGGGAGGGCACAGATACGCAGTATTTT
TRBV7-3	NA	TRBD2	TRBJ2-2	CASSPLAGGGELFF	TGTGCCAGCAGCCCCCTAGCGGGAGGGGGGGAGCTGTTTTTT
TRBV14	NA	NA	TRBJ1-2	CASSHGPSYGYTF	TGTGCCAGCAGCCATGGGCCGAGCTATGGCTACACCTTC
TRBV15	NA	TRBD2	TRBJ2-7	CATSRDGTSGGPRANEQYF	TGTGCCACCAGCAGAGATGGGACTAGCGGGGGGCCGAGGGCCAACGAGCAGTACTTC